This TCR beta chain appears in the sequencing data of a study of CD8 T cells in ankylosing spondylitis. Findings of the study overall: There was reportedly significant enrichment of clones that were disease-linked in matched ankylosing spondylitis synovial fluid. Characteristic, it appeared, of ankylosing spondylitis blood was a TCR beta motif of roughly eight highly homologous variants. Past studies reported some motif variants in reactive arthritis synovial fluid and blood.

On this clonotype itself: Its antigen is currently unknown.

Preparation of TCR beta libraries was done by quantitative 5'-RACE with molecular barcodes. From the 5' RACE reads, TCRdb called clonotypes with MiXCR, one entry per CDR3 protein. This sample yields about 18,000 distinct CDR3 sequences, of which around 8% are seen a single time; less than 35% belongs to the top ten. Germline trimming cut 6 bases from V and 6 bases from J; bases unmatched to any gene: 5. This CDR3 spans 14 amino acids. The germline gives CDR1 DFQATT, CDR2 SNEGSKA (reference sequence). This TCR was recovered from a male donor with ankylosing spondylitis or in good health (not recorded which). Sequencing was performed on blood. The chain has TRBV20-1 and TRBJ2-3; 14 nucleotides match TRBD2. The CDR3 DNA reads as TGCAGTGCCAGACTAGCGGGAGGGCCTGATACGCAGTATTTT. The encoded protein is CSARLAGGPDTQYF.